The entry that follows covers one TCR beta chain sequence. Its antigen is unidentified. Drawing of blood for sampling happened at baseline, at cycle 4 day 1, and at cycle 7 day 1. Trimming stripped 5 bases from V and 7 bases from J, with 15 bases between. Germline assignment: CDR1 MNHEY and CDR2 SMNVEV (reference sequence). CDR3 size: 14 residues. These data come from a study of OX40 agonist ivuxolimab in advanced cancers. Whole-study results and caveats: Averaging showed that CD8+ T cells had more expanded clones than CD4+ did. Relatively little clonal expansion, among the lowest observed, appeared in partial responders at 0.1-3.0 mg/kg.

Only in-frame clones appear in the TCRdb table, and some are missing; sequencing was by immunoSEQ multiplex PCR. Altogether roughly 26,000 clones are present, 80% to 90% being singletons, with the ten largest covering approximately 19%. The chain combines TRBV27 with TRBJ2-1; perhaps TRBD1 as D (6 bases). This clonotype was obtained from an adult with an advanced solid tumor such as melanoma, head and neck, liver or kidney cancer. The specimen comprised CD4+ or CD8+ T cells sorted from blood, sampled in a trial of the OX40 agonist ivuxolimab. CDR3 amino acids: CASSLVTGPNEQFF. CDR3 DNA: TGTGCCAGCAGTCTAGTAACAGGGCCGAATGAGCAGTTCTTC.